This TCR beta chain comes out of a study of T cell changes during pregnancy in multiple sclerosis. Trimming pared 4 bases from V and 0 bases from J, leaving 13 bases between. This CDR3 contains 16 residues. Germline V CDR1 and CDR2: ENHRY, SYGVKD. Sequencing was performed with immunoSEQ multiplex PCR; in TCRdb, only in-frame clones are kept and a portion is missing. Among over 35,000 clones listed, roughly 92% were seen once. The chain recombines TRBV10-3 with TRBJ1-3; D is undetermined. This TCR came from a female donor with multiple sclerosis, enrolled in a pregnancy study. The sample was peripheral blood. The CDR3 DNA reads as TGTGCCATCAGTGCCGGACCGACAAACTCTGGAAACACCATATATTTT. Its translation is CAISAGPTNSGNTIYF.